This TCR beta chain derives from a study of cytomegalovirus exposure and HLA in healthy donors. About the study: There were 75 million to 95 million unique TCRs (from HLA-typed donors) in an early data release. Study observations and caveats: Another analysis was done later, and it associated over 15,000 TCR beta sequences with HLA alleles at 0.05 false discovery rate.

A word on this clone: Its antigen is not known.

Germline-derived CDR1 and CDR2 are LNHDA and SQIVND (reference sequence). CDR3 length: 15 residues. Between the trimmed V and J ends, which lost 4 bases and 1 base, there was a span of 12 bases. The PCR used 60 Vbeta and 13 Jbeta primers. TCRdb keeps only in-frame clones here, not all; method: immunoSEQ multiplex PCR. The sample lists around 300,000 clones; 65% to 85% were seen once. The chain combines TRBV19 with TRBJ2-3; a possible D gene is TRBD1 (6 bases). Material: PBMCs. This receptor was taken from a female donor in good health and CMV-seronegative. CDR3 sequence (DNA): TGTGCCAGTAGTAATTTGAAGGGGGGCACAGATACGCAGTATTTT. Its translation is CASSNLKGGTDTQYF.